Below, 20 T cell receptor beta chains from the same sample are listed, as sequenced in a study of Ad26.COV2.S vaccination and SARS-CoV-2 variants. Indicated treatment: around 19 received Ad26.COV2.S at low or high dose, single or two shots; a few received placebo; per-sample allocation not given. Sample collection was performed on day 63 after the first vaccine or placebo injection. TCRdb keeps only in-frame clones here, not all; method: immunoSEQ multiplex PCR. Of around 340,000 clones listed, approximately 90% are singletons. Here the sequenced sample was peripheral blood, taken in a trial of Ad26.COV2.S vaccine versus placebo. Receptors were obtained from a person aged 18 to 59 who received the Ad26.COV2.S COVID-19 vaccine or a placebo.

Written as DNA, the CDR3 is TGTGCCAGCTGGGCGCCCCTTCACGCTGAAGCTTTCTTT. Residues: CASWAPLHAEAFF. The chain employs TRBV11-2 and TRBJ1-1; D unclear. CDR1 is SGHAT and CDR2 is FQNNGV in the germline V gene. CDR3 size: 13 residues. V lost 8 bases and J 6 bases, leaving 16 bases between the germline ends.

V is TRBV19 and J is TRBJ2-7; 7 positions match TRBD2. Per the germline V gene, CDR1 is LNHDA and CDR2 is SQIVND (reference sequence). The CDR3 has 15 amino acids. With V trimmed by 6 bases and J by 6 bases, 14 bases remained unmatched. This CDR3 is CASSRRLAAASEQYF. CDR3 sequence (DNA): TGTGCCAGTAGCAGAAGACTAGCTGCTGCTAGCGAGCAGTACTTC.

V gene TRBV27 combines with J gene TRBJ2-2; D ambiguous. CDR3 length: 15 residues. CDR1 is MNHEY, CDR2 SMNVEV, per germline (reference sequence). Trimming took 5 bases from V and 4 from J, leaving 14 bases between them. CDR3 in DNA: TGTGCCAGCAGTAGTCCTCTGACCTCCACCGGGGAGCTGTTTTTT. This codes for CASSSPLTSTGELFF.

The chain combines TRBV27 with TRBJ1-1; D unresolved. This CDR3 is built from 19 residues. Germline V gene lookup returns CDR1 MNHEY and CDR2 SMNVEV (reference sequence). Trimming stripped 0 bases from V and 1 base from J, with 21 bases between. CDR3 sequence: CASSLSPRRRNKENTEAFF. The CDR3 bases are TGTGCCAGCAGTTTATCGCCCAGGCGGCGCAATAAGGAGAACACTGAAGCTTTCTTT.

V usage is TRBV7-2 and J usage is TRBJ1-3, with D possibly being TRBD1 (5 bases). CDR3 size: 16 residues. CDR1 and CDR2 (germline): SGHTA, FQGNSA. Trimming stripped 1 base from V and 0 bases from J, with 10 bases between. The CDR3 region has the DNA TGTGCCAGCAGCTTAGATCAGGGTCCCTCTGGAAACACCATATATTTT. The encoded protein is CASSLDQGPSGNTIYF.

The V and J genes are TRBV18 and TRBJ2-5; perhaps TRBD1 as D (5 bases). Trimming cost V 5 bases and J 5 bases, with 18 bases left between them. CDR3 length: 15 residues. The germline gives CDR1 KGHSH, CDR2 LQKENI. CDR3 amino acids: CASSKYAQEKETQYF. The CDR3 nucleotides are TGTGCCAGCTCAAAGTACGCACAGGAAAAGGAGACCCAGTACTTC.

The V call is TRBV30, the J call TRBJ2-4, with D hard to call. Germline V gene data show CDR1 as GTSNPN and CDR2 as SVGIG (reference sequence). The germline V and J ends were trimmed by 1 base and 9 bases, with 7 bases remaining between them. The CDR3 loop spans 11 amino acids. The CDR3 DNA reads TGTGCCTGGAGTGGACCAGGCATTCAGTACTTC. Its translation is CAWSGPGIQYF.

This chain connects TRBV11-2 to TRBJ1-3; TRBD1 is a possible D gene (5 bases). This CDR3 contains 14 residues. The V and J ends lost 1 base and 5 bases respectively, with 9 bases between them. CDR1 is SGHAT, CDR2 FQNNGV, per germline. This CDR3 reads CASSLAGTRNTIYF. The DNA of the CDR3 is TGTGCCAGCAGCTTAGCAGGGACTAGAAACACCATATATTTT.

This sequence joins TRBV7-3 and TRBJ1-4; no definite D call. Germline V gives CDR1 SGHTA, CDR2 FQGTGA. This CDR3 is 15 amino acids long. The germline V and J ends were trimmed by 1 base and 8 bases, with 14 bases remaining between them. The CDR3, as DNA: TGTGCCAGCAGCTTAATGGGTAGTGGAGGCGAAAAACTGTTTTTT. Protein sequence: CASSLMGSGGEKLFF.

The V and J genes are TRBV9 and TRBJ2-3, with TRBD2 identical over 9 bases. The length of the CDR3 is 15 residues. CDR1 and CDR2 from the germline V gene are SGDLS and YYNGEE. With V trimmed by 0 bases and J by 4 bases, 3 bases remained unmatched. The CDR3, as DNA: TGTGCCAGCAGCGTAGGCGGGGGGGTTTCAGATACGCAGTATTTT. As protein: CASSVGGGVSDTQYF.

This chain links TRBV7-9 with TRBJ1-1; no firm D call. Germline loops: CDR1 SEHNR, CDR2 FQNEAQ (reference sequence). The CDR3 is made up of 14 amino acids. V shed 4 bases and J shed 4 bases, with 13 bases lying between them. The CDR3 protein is CASSSLSGSTEAFF. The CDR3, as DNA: TGTGCCAGCAGCTCCCTTTCAGGTTCCACTGAAGCTTTCTTT.

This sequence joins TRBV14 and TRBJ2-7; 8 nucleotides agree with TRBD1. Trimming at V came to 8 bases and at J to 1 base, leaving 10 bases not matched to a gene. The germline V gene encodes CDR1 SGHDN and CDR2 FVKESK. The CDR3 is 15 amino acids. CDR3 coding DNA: TGTGCCAGCTCCAGGACGGGACAGGTGTCCTACGAGCAGTACTTC. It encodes CASSRTGQVSYEQYF.

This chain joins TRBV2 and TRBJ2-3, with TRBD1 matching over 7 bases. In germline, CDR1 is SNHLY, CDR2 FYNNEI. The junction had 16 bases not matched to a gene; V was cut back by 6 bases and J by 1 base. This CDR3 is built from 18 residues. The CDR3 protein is CASRSRGYRDRGTDTQYF. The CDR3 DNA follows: TGTGCCAGCAGATCTAGAGGATATCGGGACAGAGGCACAGATACGCAGTATTTT.

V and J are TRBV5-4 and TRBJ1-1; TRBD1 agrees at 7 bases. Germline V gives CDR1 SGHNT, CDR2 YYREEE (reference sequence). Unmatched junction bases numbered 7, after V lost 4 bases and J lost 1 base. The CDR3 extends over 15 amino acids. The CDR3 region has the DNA TGTGCCAGCAGCGGAGGGGACAGAAAGAACACTGAAGCTTTCTTT. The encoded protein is CASSGGDRKNTEAFF.

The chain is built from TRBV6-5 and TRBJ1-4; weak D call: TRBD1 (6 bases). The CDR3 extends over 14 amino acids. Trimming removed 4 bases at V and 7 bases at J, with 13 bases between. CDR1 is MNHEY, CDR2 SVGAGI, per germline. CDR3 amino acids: CASSSGVLVEKLFF. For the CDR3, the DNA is TGTGCCAGCAGTTCAGGGGTTCTGGTTGAAAAACTGTTTTTT.

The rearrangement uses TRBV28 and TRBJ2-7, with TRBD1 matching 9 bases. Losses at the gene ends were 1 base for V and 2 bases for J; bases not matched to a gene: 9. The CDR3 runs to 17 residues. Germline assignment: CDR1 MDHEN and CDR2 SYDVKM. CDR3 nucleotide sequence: TGTGCCAGCAGTTTATCTGGTCGACAGGGGGGAACCTACGAGCAGTACTTC. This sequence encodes CASSLSGRQGGTYEQYF. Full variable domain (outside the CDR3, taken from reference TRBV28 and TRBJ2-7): DVKVTQSSRYLVKRTGEKVFLECVQDMDHENMFWYRQDPGLGLRLIYFSYDVKMKEKGDIPEGYSVSREKKERFSLILESASTNQTSMYLCASSLSGRQGGTYEQYFGPGTRLTVT.

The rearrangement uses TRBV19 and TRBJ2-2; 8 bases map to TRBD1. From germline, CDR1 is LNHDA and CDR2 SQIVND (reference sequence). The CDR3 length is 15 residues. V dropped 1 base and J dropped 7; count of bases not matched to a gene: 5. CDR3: CASSIVTGGNGELFF. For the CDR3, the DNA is TGTGCCAGTAGTATAGTTACAGGGGGGAACGGGGAGCTGTTTTTT.

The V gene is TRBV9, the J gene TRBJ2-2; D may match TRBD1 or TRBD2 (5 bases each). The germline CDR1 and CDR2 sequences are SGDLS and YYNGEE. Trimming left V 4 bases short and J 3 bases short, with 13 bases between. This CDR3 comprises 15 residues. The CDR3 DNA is TGTGCCAGCAGCCCCCAGTCGGGACACACCGGGGAGCTGTTTTTT. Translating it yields CASSPQSGHTGELFF.

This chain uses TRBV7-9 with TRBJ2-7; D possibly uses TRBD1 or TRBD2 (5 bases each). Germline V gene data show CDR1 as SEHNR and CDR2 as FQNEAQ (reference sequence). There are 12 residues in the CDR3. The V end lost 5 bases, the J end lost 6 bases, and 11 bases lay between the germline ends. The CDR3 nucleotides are TGTGCCAGCAGCCCGTGGGGGAGCGAGCAGTACTTC. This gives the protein CASSPWGSEQYF.

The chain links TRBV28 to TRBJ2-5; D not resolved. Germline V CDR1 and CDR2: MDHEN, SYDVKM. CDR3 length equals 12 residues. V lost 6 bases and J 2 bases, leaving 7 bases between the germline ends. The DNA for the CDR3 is TGTGCCAGCAGGGACCCACAAGAGACCCAGTACTTC. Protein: CASRDPQETQYF.